The sequence of this T cell receptor (beta chain) was determined in a study of blood T cell repertoires in COVID-19. Germline lookup yields CDR1 SGHVS and CDR2 FNYEAQ. The CDR3 has 18 amino acids. The J segment lost 1 base and the V segment lost 2 bases, leaving 9 bases of the junction unmatched. This clone was recorded only once. Profiling relied on immunoSEQ multiplex PCR, and the TCRdb table lists in-frame clones only, not all of them. The table records under 250,000 clones, over 75% of them present only once. Sequencing was performed on PBMCs or T cells enriched from blood (not recorded which). The TCR sequence derives from a woman aged 35 to 49 who had been exposed to COVID-19. The rearrangement uses TRBV7-6 and TRBJ1-5, with 9 positions matching TRBD1. The CDR3 protein is CASSLRTTGGFSNQPQHF. CDR3 nucleotide sequence: TGTGCCAGCAGCTTACGCACTACAGGGGGCTTCAGCAATCAGCCCCAGCATTTT.